Listed below are T cell receptor beta chains from one sample, sequenced in a study of T-cell memory formation after mild COVID-19. Using its own MiXCR run on the 5' RACE reads, TCRdb lists one record per CDR3 protein. The sample consists of 250,000 to 350,000 distinct CDR3 sequences, about 16% of them appearing once. Source material: PBMCs or a T cell subset sorted from them (not recorded which). The receptor source for this set is a man aged 18 to 30 who had mild COVID-19 (a few samples of this study predate the infection). Cell type and time point are not known. CDR3s include the opening cysteine and the closing phenylalanine or tryptophan. A D gene is named only where the DNA matches it firmly. Size values are once, few and many counts, or a class for expanded clones, and some rows have none.

cdr3_nt cdr3_aa v_call clone_size d_call j_call
TGCAGCGTTGAATCTCGACAGGGGCTACAGAATGAGCAGTTCTTC CSVESRQGLQNEQFF TRBV29-1 few TRBD1 TRBJ2-1
TGTGCCAGCAGTAACGAAGGCAGACTGTATGGCTACACCTTC CASSNEGRLYGYTF TRBV6-5 . . TRBJ1-2
TGTGCCAGCAGCGTAGGGGGGACATGGGAGACCCAGTACTTC CASSVGGTWETQYF TRBV9 . . TRBJ2-5
TGTGCCACCCAGGGGGGAAACACCATATATTTT CATQGGNTIYF TRBV28 . . TRBJ1-3
TGTGCCAGCAGCCAAGAAATTATGTACGAGCAGTACTTC CASSQEIMYEQYF TRBV14 . . TRBJ2-7
TGTGCCAGCAGTTACTCGAGAGGGGTGAGGGAAAAACTGTTTTTT CASSYSRGVREKLFF TRBV6-5 . . TRBJ1-4
TGTGCCAGCAGTACCCCCGCGGGAGGGGGGCGTTATACGCAGTATTTT CASSTPAGGGRYTQYF TRBV28 . TRBD2 TRBJ2-3
TGTGCCATCAGCCCGGACCACAGGGATAATTCACCCCTCCACTTT CAISPDHRDNSPLHF TRBV10-3 . . TRBJ1-6
TGCGCCAGCAGCTTGGCGTCTGGCAGGGCTTCCTACGAGCAGTACTTC CASSLASGRASYEQYF TRBV5-1 many . TRBJ2-7
TGTGCCAGCAGATTTCGGGGGGGGCAAGAGACCCAGTACTTC CASRFRGGQETQYF TRBV6-5 few TRBD2 TRBJ2-5
TGTGCCAGCAGCCAATACTTGTCGAGGGCAGAAAAACTGTTTTTT CASSQYLSRAEKLFF TRBV3-1 . . TRBJ1-4
TGTGCCAGCAGCTTATCTCCCCCCGGGCGGGGGTGGTACGAGCAGTACTTC CASSLSPPGRGWYEQYF TRBV7-2 once TRBD2 TRBJ2-7
TGTGCCAGCAGAGGACCAGAGTACCAAGAGACCCAGTACTTC CASRGPEYQETQYF TRBV12-3/TRBV12-4 many . TRBJ2-5
TGCAGCGTTGTGGGCAGCACAGATACGCAGTATTTT CSVVGSTDTQYF TRBV29-1 . . TRBJ2-3
TGCAGTGCTAGAGATGAACAGGGGAAGACCGGGGAGCTGTTTTTT CSARDEQGKTGELFF TRBV20-1 . TRBD1 TRBJ2-2
TGTGCCAGCAATTTCAACACCGGGGAGCTGTTTTTT CASNFNTGELFF TRBV12-3/TRBV12-4 few . TRBJ2-2
TGTGCCAGCAGCTCGGGTCGGGGTTCCGGGGAGCTGTTTTTT CASSSGRGSGELFF TRBV5-5 many . TRBJ2-2
TGCAGCGTTGAGGGACAGGGGGCCGGTATAGATACGCAGTATTTT CSVEGQGAGIDTQYF TRBV29-1 few TRBD1 TRBJ2-3
TGTGCCAGCAGTTTCGGTGTTGGATACAATGAGCAGTTCTTC CASSFGVGYNEQFF TRBV12-3/TRBV12-4 few . TRBJ2-1
TGTGCCAGCAGGGGAACCGGGGACCTCTACGAGCAGTACTTC CASRGTGDLYEQYF TRBV6-2/TRBV6-3 . . TRBJ2-7
TGCGCCAGCAGCCGGGAGGGGACACGGTATCAGCCCCAGCATTTT CASSREGTRYQPQHF TRBV5-1 few . TRBJ1-5
TGCGCCAGCAGCCAAGGTCTCGTTCGTGAGACCCAGTACTTC CASSQGLVRETQYF TRBV4-3 . . TRBJ2-5
TGTGCCAGCAGTGAATCGTCGGGGGGAGAGACCCAGTACTTC CASSESSGGETQYF TRBV6-1 few TRBD2 TRBJ2-5
TGTGCCAGCAGTTACTCGCGGACAGGGGAGTACCAAGAGACCCAGTACTTC CASSYSRTGEYQETQYF TRBV6-2/TRBV6-3 . TRBD1 TRBJ2-5
TGCAGCGGTCAAGGGGGGGGCGGGGCCGCTTTCTTT CSGQGGGGAAFF TRBV29-1 . . TRBJ1-1
TGCGCCAGCAGAGGACTAGCGCGGTCTGGAGAGACCCAGTACTTC CASRGLARSGETQYF TRBV4-1 . TRBD2 TRBJ2-5
TGTGCTAGCAGCTTATCGGGCAGCGGGGCCCTGGAGACCCAGTACTTC CASSLSGSGALETQYF TRBV7-7 many TRBD2 TRBJ2-5
TGTGCCAGTAGAATGACAGGGCCAGCTCTAGATACGCAGTATTTT CASRMTGPALDTQYF TRBV19 . TRBD1 TRBJ2-3
TGTGCCAGCAGCGAAAGGCCGGGCACTGAAGCTTTCTTT CASSERPGTEAFF TRBV7-6 . . TRBJ1-1
TGTGCCAGCTCCAGACAGGGGTTCGGAAGGCAGTACTTC CASSRQGFGRQYF TRBV6-5 few TRBD1 TRBJ2-7
TGTGCCAGCAGTCCTTACAGGGGGGGTCGGGATACGCAGTATTTT CASSPYRGGRDTQYF TRBV12-3/TRBV12-4 few . TRBJ2-3
TGCGCCAGCAGCCAAGATCCGACGTTTGTCTATGGCTACACCTTC CASSQDPTFVYGYTF TRBV4-3 few . TRBJ1-2
TGTGCCATCAGCGACACGGCCGGGACAGGTTCCTACGAGCAGTACTTC CAISDTAGTGSYEQYF TRBV10-3 many TRBD1 TRBJ2-7
TGTGCCACCAGTGATGCGGGAGGGCTCGCCTACGAGCAGTACTTC CATSDAGGLAYEQYF TRBV24-1 . TRBD2 TRBJ2-7
TGTGCCAGCAGTGGAGGACAGGGTCCTCGAGGCTACACCTTC CASSGGQGPRGYTF TRBV12-3/TRBV12-4 few TRBD1 TRBJ1-2